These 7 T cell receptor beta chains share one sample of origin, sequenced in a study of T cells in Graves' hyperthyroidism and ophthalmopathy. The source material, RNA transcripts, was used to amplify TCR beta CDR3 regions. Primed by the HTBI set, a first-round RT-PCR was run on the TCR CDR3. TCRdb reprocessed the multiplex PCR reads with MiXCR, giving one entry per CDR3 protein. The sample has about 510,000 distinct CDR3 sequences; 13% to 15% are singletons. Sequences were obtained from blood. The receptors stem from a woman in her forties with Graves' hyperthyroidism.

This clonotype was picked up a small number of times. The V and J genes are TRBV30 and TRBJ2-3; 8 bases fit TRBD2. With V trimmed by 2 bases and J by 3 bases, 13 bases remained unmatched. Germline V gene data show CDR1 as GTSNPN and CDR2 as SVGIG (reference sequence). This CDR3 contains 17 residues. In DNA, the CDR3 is TGTGCCTGGAGTCCCCCCGGGACTAGTCCCGTAACAGATACGCAGTATTTT. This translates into CAWSPPGTSPVTDTQYF.

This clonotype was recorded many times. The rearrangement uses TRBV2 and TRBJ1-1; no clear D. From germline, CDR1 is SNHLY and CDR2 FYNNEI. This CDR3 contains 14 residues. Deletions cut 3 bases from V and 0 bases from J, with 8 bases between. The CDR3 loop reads CASSEMGMNTEAFF. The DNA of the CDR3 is TGTGCCAGCAGTGAGATGGGGATGAACACTGAAGCTTTCTTT. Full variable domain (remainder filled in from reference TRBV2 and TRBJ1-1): EPEVTQTPSHQVTQMGQEVILRCVPISNHLYFYWYRQILGQKVEFLVSFYNNEISEKSEIFDDQFSVERPDGSNFTLKIRSTKLEDSAMYFCASSEMGMNTEAFFGQGTRLTVV.

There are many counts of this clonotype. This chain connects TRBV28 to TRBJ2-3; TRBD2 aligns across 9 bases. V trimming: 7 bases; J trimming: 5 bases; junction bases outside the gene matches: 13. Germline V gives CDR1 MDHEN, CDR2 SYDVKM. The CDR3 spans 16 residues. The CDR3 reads CASILATGLAGDTQYF. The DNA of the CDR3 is TGTGCCAGCATCCTCGCAACGGGACTAGCAGGAGATACGCAGTATTTT.

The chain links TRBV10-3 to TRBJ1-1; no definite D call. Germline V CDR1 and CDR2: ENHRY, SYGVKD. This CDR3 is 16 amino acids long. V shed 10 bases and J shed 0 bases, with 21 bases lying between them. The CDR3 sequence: CASSDELGYMNTEAFF. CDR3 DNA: TGTGCCAGCAGCGACGAGTTGGGCTATATGAACACTGAAGCTTTCTTT.

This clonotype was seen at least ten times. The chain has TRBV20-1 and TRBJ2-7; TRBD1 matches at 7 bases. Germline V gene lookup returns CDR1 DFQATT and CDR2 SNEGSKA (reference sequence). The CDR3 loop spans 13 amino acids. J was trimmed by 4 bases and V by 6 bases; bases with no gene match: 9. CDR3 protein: CSALITGEYEQYF. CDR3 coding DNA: TGCAGTGCCCTAATCACAGGGGAATACGAGCAGTACTTC.

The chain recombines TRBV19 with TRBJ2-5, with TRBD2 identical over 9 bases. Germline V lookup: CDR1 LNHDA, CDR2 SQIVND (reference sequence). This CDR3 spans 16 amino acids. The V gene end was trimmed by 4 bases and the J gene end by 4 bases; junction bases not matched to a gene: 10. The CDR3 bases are TGTGCCAGTAGTAGAATTCGAGCGGGAGGCGGAGAGACCCAGTACTTC. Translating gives CASSRIRAGGGETQYF.

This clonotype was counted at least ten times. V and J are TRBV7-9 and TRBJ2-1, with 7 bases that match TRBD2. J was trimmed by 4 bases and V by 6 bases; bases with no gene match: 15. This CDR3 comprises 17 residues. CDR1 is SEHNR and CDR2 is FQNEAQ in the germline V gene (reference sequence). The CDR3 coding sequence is TGTGCCAGCAGTTATAAGCGGGGCCAACGCAAATACAATGAGCAGTTCTTC. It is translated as CASSYKRGQRKYNEQFF.